This T cell receptor beta chain originates from a study of blood T cells in healthy people across ages. General observations from the study: More naive CD4+ cells and higher diversity were found in long-lived than in aged donors.

There were at least 6 micrograms of total RNA extracted from every sample. Primed by a sample-barcoded 5' primer and a J-beta primer mix, a second PCR proceeded for 7 to 11 cycles. TCRdb re-analysed the 5' RACE reads in MiXCR, keeping a single row per CDR3 protein. The profile shows under 2,000,000 distinct CDR3 sequences, around half of them singletons. Looked up from germline, CDR1 is LGHNA and CDR2 is YSLEER. The CDR3 is 14 residues long. On this clonotype itself: Its antigen is undetermined. A junction end diverges from the germline sequence, so it may reflect a read error.

The genes are TRBV4-3 and TRBJ2-3; D ambiguous. The source of this sequence is a middle-aged woman in good health. The material sequenced was blood. The CDR3: CVSSQDPRSDTQYF. DNA of the CDR3: TGCGTCAGCAGCCAAGACCCCCGGTCGGATACGCAGTATTTT.